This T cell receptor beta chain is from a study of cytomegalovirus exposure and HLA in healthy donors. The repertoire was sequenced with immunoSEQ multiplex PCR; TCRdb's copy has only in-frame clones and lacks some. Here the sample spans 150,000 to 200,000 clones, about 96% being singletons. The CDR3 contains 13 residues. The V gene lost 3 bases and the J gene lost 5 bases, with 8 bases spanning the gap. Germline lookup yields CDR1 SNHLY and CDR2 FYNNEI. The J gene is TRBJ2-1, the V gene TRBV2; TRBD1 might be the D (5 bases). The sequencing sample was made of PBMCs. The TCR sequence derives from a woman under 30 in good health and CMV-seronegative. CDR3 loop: CASSDPGNNEQFF. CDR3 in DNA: TGTGCCAGCAGTGACCCAGGGAACAATGAGCAGTTCTTC.